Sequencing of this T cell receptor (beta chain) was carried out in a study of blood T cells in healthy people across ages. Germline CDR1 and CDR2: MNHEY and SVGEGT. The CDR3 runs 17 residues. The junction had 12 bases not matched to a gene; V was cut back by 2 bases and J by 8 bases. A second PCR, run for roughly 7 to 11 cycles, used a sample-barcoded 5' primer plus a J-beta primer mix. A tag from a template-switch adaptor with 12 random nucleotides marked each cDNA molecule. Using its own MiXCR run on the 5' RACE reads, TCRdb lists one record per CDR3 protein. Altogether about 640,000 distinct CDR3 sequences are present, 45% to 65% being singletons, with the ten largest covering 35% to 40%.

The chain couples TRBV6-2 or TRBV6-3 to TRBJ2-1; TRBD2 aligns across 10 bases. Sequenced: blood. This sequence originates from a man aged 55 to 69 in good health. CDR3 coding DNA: TGTGCCAGCAGTTACCTCCTCCTAGCGGGGGCCCTTGATGAGCAGTTCTTC. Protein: CASSYLLLAGALDEQFF.